This T cell receptor beta chain is from a study of cytomegalovirus exposure and HLA in healthy donors. Background on the study: HLA-typed donors were the source of approximately 85 million unique TCRs, which an early data release held.

This CDR3 has 13 residues. The germline V gene encodes CDR1 MNHEY and CDR2 SVGAGI. The ends were cut back, 2 bases at V and 6 bases at J, with 7 bases in the middle. Only a few counts were recorded for this clone. The antigen is unknown. The study, taken as a whole, reports: A later analysis by the authors found several of the most significant clusters apparently linked to common viral pathogens. In the analysis, some V segments, TRBV6-2 and TRBV6-3 included, were excluded as indistinguishable.

Vbeta (60) and Jbeta (13) primers were used in the PCR. The protocol was immunoSEQ multiplex PCR, while the TCRdb copy is restricted to in-frame clones and leaves out a portion. This sample yields around 120,000 clones, of which 9% to 10% are seen a single time; over 2.5% belongs to the top ten. The specimen was PBMCs. The TCR sequence derives from a man aged 30 to 45 in good health and CMV-seronegative. The genes are TRBV6-5 and TRBJ2-2; possible D gene TRBD2, 5 bases. In DNA, the CDR3 is TGTGCCAGCAGTTACACGCGGGCCGGGGAGCTGTTTTTT. This sequence encodes CASSYTRAGELFF.